The entry below describes one TCR beta chain. TCRdb redid the calling of the RT-PCR reads with MiXCR, one entry per CDR3 protein. This table has about 410,000 distinct CDR3 sequences, 15% to 20% appearing once. This specimen comes from a study of patients and donors after allogeneic stem cell transplantation. After removal of 5 bases from V and 8 bases from J, the junction contained 5 bases not matched to a gene. The germline V gene encodes CDR1 SGHTA and CDR2 FQGNSA. This CDR3 is built from 14 residues. The chain recombines TRBV7-2 with TRBJ2-1; 11 bases are shared with TRBD2. Sequenced sample: blood, either unsorted or a sorted T cell fraction (not recorded which). The source of this sequence is a human donor who was either an allogeneic HSCT recipient or a stem cell or donor lymphocyte infusion donor (not recorded which). It is not recorded whose cells these are; they may come from a transplant donor. The CDR3 region is CASSLGLAVDEQFF. The CDR3 nucleotides are TGTGCCAGCAGCCTGGGACTAGCGGTCGATGAGCAGTTCTTC.